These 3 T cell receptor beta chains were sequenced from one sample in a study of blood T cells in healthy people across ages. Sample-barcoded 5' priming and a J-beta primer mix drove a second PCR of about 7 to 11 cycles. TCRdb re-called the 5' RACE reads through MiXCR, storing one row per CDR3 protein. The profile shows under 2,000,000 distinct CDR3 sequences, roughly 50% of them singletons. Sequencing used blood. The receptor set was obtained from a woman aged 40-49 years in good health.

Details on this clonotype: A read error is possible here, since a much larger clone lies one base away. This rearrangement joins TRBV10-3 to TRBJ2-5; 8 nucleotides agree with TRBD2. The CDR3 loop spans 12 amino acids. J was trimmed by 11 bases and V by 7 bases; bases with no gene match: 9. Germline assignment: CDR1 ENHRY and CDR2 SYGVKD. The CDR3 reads CAITGGAHEQYF. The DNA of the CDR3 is TGTGCCATCACCGGGGGGGCCCATGAGCAGTACTTC.

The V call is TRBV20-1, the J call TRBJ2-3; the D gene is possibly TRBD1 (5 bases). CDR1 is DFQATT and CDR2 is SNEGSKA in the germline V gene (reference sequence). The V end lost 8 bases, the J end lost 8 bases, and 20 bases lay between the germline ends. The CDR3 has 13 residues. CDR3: CSTAPSLGATQYF. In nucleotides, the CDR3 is TGCAGTACGGCCCCCTCCTTAGGGGCTACGCAGTATTTT.

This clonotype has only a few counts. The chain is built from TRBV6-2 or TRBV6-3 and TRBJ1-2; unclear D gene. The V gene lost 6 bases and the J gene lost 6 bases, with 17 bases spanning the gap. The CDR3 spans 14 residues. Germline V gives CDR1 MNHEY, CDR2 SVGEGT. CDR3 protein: CASRAAGRENGYTF. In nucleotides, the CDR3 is TGTGCCAGCAGGGCGGCCGGGCGAGAGAATGGCTACACCTTC.